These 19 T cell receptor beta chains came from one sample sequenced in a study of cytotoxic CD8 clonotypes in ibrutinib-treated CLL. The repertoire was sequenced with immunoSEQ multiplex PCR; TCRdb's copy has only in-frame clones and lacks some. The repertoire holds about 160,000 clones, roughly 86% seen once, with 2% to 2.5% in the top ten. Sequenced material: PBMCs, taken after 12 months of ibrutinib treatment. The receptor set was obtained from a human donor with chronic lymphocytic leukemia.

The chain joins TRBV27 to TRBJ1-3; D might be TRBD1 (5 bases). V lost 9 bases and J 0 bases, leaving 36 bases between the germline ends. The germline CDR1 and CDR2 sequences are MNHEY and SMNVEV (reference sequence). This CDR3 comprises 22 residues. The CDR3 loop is CASPIHTSAGTPKDRSGNTIYF. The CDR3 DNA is TGTGCCAGTCCTATCCATACCAGCGCCGGGACTCCGAAGGATCGCTCTGGAAACACCATATATTTT.

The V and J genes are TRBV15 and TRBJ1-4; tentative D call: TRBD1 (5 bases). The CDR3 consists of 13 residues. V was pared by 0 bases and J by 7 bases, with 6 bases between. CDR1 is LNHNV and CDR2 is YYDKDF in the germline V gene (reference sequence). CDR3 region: CATSRDGGEKLFF. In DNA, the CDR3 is TGTGCCACCAGCAGAGATGGGGGTGAAAAACTGTTTTTT.

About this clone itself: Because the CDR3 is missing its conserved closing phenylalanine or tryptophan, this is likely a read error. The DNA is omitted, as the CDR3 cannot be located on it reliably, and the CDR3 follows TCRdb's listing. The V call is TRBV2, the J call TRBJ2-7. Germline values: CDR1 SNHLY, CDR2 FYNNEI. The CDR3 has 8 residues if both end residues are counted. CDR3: CASRPVQI.

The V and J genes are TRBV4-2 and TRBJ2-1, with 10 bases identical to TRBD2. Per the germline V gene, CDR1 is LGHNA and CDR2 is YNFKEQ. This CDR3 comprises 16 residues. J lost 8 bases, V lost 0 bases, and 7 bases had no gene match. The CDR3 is CASSQEDSGGAYEQFF. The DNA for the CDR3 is TGTGCCAGCAGCCAAGAAGACAGCGGGGGGGCCTATGAGCAGTTCTTC.

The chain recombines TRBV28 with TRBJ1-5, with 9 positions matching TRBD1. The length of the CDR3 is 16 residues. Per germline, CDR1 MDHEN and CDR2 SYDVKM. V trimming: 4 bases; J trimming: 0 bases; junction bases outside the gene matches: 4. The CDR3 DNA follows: TGTGCCAGCAGTTCGGGACAGGGCTATAGCAATCAGCCCCAGCATTTT. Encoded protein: CASSSGQGYSNQPQHF.

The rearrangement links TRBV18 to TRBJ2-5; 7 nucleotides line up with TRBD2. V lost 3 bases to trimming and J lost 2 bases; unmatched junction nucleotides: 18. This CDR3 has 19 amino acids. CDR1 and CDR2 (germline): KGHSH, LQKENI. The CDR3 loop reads CASSPPGLVAAKVQETQYF. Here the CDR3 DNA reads TGTGCCAGCTCACCCCCTGGACTAGTTGCCGCCAAGGTACAAGAGACCCAGTACTTC.

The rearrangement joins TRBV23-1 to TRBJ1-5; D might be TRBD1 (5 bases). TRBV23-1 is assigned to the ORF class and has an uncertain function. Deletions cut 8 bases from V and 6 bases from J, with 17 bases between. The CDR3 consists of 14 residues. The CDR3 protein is CASDDRLYCQPQHF. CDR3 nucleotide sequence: TGCGCCAGCGACGACAGATTGTACTGTCAGCCCCAGCATTTT.

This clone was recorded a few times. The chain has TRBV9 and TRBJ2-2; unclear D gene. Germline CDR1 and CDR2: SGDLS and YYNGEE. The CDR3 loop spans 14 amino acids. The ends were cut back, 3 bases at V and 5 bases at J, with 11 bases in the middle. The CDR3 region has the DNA TGTGCCAGCAGCGAACAGATGATAACCGGGGAGCTGTTTTTT. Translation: CASSEQMITGELFF.

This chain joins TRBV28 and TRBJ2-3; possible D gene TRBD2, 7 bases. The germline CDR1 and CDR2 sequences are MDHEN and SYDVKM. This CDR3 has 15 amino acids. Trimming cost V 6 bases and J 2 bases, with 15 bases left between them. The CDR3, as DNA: TGTGCCAGCAGCCGCGAGGGGGGGACCACAGATACGCAGTATTTT. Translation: CASSREGGTTDTQYF.

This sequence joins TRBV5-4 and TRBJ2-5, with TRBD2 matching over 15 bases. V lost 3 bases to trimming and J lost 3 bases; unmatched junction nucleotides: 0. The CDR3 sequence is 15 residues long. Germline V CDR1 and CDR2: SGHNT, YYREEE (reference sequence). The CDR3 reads CASSWTSGREETQYF. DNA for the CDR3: TGTGCCAGCAGCTGGACTAGCGGGAGGGAAGAGACCCAGTACTTC.

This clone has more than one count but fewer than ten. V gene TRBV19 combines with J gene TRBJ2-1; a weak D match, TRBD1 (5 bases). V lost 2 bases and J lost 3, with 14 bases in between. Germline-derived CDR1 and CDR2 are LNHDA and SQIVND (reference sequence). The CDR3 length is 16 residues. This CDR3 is CASSIRLGQGYNEQFF. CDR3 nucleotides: TGTGCCAGTAGTATAAGGTTAGGCCAGGGCTACAATGAGCAGTTCTTC.

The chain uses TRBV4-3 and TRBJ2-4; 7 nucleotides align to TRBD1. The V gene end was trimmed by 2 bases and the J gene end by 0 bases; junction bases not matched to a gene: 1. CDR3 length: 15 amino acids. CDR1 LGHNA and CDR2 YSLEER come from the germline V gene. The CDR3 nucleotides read TGCGCCAGCAGCCAACACAGGGGAGCCAAAAACATTCAGTACTTC. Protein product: CASSQHRGAKNIQYF.

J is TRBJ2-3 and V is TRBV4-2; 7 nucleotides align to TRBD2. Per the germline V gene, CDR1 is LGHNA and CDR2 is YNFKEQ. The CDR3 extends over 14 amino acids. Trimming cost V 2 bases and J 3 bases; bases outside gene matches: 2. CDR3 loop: CASSQLGGTDTQYF. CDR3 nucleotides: TGTGCCAGCAGCCAACTCGGGGGGACAGATACGCAGTATTTT.

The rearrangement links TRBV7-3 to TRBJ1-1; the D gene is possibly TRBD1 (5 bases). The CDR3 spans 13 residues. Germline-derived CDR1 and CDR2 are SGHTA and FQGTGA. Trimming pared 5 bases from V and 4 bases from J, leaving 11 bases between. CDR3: CASSQGEGTEAFF. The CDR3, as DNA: TGTGCCAGCAGCCAAGGGGAAGGCACTGAAGCTTTCTTT.

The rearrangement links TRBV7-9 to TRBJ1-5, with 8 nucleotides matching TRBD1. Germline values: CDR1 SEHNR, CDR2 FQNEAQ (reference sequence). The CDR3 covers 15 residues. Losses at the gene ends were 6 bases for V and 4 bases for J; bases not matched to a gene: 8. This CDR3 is CASRPLTGVNQPQHF. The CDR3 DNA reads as TGTGCCAGCAGACCTCTGACAGGGGTGAATCAGCCCCAGCATTTT.

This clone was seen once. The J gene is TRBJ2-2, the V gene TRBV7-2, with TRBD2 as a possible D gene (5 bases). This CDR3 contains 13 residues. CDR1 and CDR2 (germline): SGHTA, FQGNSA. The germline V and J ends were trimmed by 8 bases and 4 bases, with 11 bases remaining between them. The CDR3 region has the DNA TGTGCCAGCGGCAAGGCGGGCACCGGGGAGCTGTTTTTT. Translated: CASGKAGTGELFF.

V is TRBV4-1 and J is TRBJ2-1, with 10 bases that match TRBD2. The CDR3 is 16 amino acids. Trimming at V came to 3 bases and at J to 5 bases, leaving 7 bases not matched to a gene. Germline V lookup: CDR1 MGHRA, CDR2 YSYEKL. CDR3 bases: TGCGCCAGCAGCCAGATAGCGGGAGGAGCTAACAATGAGCAGTTCTTC. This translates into CASSQIAGGANNEQFF.

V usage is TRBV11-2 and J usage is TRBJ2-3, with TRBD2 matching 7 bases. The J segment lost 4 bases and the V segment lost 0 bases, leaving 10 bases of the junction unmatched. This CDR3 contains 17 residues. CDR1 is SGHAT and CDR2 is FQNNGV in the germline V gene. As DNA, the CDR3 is TGTGCCAGCAGCTTAGACGGCGCGGGAGTGGTCGCAGATACGCAGTATTTT. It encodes CASSLDGAGVVADTQYF.

CDR3 sequence: CASSSTGLYGYTF. CDR3 nucleotides: TGTGCCAGTAGTTCGACAGGGTTGTATGGCTACACCTTC. The gene calls are TRBV19 and TRBJ1-2, with 7 positions matching TRBD1. CDR1 LNHDA and CDR2 SQIVND come from the germline V gene (reference sequence). The V segment lost 5 bases and the J segment 5 bases; nucleotides outside the gene matches: 5. The CDR3 has 13 residues.